These T cell receptor beta chains were read from a single sample in a study of blood T cell repertoires in COVID-19. Libraries were prepared by immunoSEQ multiplex PCR; TCRdb keeps only in-frame clonotypes and omits some of them. The sample carries more than 200,000 clones, roughly 90% recorded once. Sequenced input: peripheral blood. All receptors derive from a man in his 70s with acute or convalescent COVID-19. CDR3s include the opening cysteine and the closing phenylalanine or tryptophan. A D gene is named only where the DNA matches it firmly. Size is omitted from some rows. Given values are once, few, many or a class for expanded clones.

TRBJ1-3 | TRBV5-6 | TRBD1 | . | TGTGCCAGCAGCGAGACAGGGCAAGGAAACACCATATATTTT | CASSETGQGNTIYF
TRBJ2-3 | TRBV6-6 | TRBD2 | once | TGTGCCAGCAGCCAAACTACTAGCGGGAGAGGAGATACGCAGTATTTT | CASSQTTSGRGDTQYF
TRBJ1-2 | TRBV5-1 | TRBD1 | . | TGCGCCAGCAGTCTAAGGTCGGGAACAGGGGTAGATGGCTACACCTTC | CASSLRSGTGVDGYTF
TRBJ1-1 | TRBV19 | . | few | TGTGCCAGTAGTACCTTAACAGGGAACACTGAAGCTTTCTTT | CASSTLTGNTEAFF
TRBJ1-1 | TRBV28 | . | . | TGTGCCAGCAGTTTGGGGCAGGTGAACACTGAAGCTTTCTTT | CASSLGQVNTEAFF
TRBJ2-1 | TRBV10-3 | TRBD1 | . | TGTGCCATATCCCAGGGACAGGGGATTGTCAATGAGCAGTTCTTC | CAISQGQGIVNEQFF
TRBJ1-4 | TRBV15 | TRBD1 | . | TGTGCCACCAGCCCCGTATCAGGGGGGGAAAAACTGTTTTTT | CATSPVSGGEKLFF
TRBJ1-1 | TRBV10-3 | TRBD1 | few | TGTGCCATCAGTGACTCAGACAGGGGTTGGACTGAAGCTTTCTTT | CAISDSDRGWTEAFF
TRBJ1-2 | TRBV29-1 | . | . | TGCAGCGTTGAAGGGCCTTGGGAGGGATCGGACTATGGCTACACCTTC | CSVEGPWEGSDYGYTF
TRBJ1-3 | TRBV30 | TRBD1 | . | TGTGCCTGGAGTCCAGGGGGCTCCGGAAACACCATATATTTT | CAWSPGGSGNTIYF
TRBJ2-1 | TRBV11-3 | TRBD2 | . | TGTGCCAGCAGCTTAGGGACTAGCGCATACAATGAGCAGTTCTTC | CASSLGTSAYNEQFF
TRBJ2-2 | TRBV5-1 | . | . | TGCGCCAGCAGCTTACAGGGCAACACCGGGGAGCTGTTTTTT | CASSLQGNTGELFF
TRBJ2-1 | TRBV19 | TRBD1 | few | TGTGCCAGTAGACGACAGGGAAGATACAATGAGCAGTTCTTC | CASRRQGRYNEQFF
TRBJ1-1 | TRBV7-2 | . | . | TGTGCCAGCAGCACCTCCGGGGGTAGGGCTGAAGCTTTCTTT | CASSTSGGRAEAFF
TRBJ1-1 | TRBV5-4 | . | . | TGTGCCAGCACCCCCGAAGGGGTTAGGAACACTGAAGCTTTCTTT | CASTPEGVRNTEAFF
TRBJ1-1 | TRBV29-1 | TRBD1 | . | TGCAGCGCCGAGACAGGGATCGGTACTGAAGCTTTCTTT | CSAETGIGTEAFF
TRBJ2-7 | TRBV24-1 | TRBD2 | . | TGTGCCACCAGTGATACTGCGGCACTAGCGGGACTCCACGAGCAGTACTTC | CATSDTAALAGLHEQYF
TRBJ1-1 | TRBV3-1/TRBV3-2 | TRBD1 | . | TGTGCCAGCAGCCAAGCCGACAGGGCAGCTTTCTTT | CASSQADRAAFF
TRBJ1-5 | TRBV28 | TRBD1 | . | TGTGCCAGCAGATACCCGGGACAGGGCCGGCAGCCCCAGCATTTT | CASRYPGQGRQPQHF
TRBJ2-5 | TRBV25-1 | TRBD1 | few | TGTGCCAGCAGTGACGCAAGGCAGGGGGTGCAAGAGACCCAGTACTTC | CASSDARQGVQETQYF
TRBJ1-1 | TRBV27 | . | once | TGTGCCAGCAGTTTCTCGGGATCGAACACTGAAGCTTTCTTT | CASSFSGSNTEAFF
TRBJ2-7 | TRBV10-3 | TRBD1 | . | TGTGCCATCAGCGATCTACAGGGGGGATCCTACGAGCAGTACTTC | CAISDLQGGSYEQYF
TRBJ1-4 | TRBV3-1/TRBV3-2 | . | . | TGTGCCAGCAGCCAAGCAGGCCCCGAAAAACTGTTTTTT | CASSQAGPEKLFF
TRBJ1-3 | TRBV11-2 | . | . | TGTGCCAGCAGCCCGAGTGACGGAGCCTCTGGAAACACCATATATTTT | CASSPSDGASGNTIYF
TRBJ1-1 | TRBV6-5 | . | . | TGTGCCAGCAGCCAGGACAGCCCTCTGGGGCAAGCTTTCTTT | CASSQDSPLGQAFF
TRBJ2-5 | TRBV27 | . | . | TGTGCCAGCAGACCTACCAAAGCGGGTCCTCAAGAGACCCAGTACTTC | CASRPTKAGPQETQYF
TRBJ2-2 | TRBV2 | . | . | TGTGCCAGCAGTGAACTGAGTGGGCGGGTTGAGCTGTTTTTT | CASSELSGRVELFF
TRBJ2-7 | TRBV27 | TRBD2 | . | TGTGCCAGCAGTTTAAACCCTAGCGGGAGGGCCGGTCACGAGCAGTACTTC | CASSLNPSGRAGHEQYF
TRBJ1-2 | TRBV5-4 | . | . | TGTGCCAGCAGCTTGGCGGACTGGGGTCGTGGCTACACCTTC | CASSLADWGRGYTF
TRBJ1-1 | TRBV6-5 | TRBD1 | once | TGTGCCAGCAGATTGACAGGGCCCACTGAAGCTTTCTTT | CASRLTGPTEAFF
TRBJ2-7 | TRBV11-2 | . | . | TGTGCCAGCAGCCGGATTGGGGGGATCTCCTACGAGCAGTACTTC | CASSRIGGISYEQYF
TRBJ2-7 | TRBV5-6 | TRBD1 | . | TGTGCCAGCAGCTTGTTAGCGGGACAGGGGATCTACGAGCAGTACTTC | CASSLLAGQGIYEQYF
TRBJ1-5 | TRBV6-2/TRBV6-3 | . | . | TGTGCCAGCAGTTACCAGGGTCTGCCCCAGCATTTT | CASSYQGLPQHF
TRBJ1-3 | TRBV4-2 | TRBD1 | . | TGTGCCAGCAGCCCTCCACTGGGACAGGGCTCTGGAAACACCATATATTTT | CASSPPLGQGSGNTIYF
TRBJ2-5 | TRBV9 | . | . | TGTGCCAGCAGCGTCCAACCCTCAGCGGAAGAGACCCAGTACTTC | CASSVQPSAEETQYF
TRBJ2-2 | TRBV11-2 | TRBD2 | . | TGTGCCAGCAGCCGGCTAGCGGGAGCCGGGGAGCTGTTTTTT | CASSRLAGAGELFF
TRBJ2-1 | TRBV18 | . | . | TGTGCCAGCTCACCAGTTTCAGGGGATGAGCAGTTCTTC | CASSPVSGDEQFF
TRBJ2-7 | TRBV28 | . | . | TGTGCCAGCAGTTTTACAGGGACCTCCTACGAGCAGTACTTC | CASSFTGTSYEQYF
TRBJ2-4 | TRBV4-1 | TRBD2 | . | TGCGCCAGCAGCCAAGTCGGGGGGGCAAACATTCAGTACTTC | CASSQVGGANIQYF
TRBJ2-7 | TRBV27 | . | . | TGTGCCAGCGGCGTCGGGATCTCCCACGAGCAGTACTTC | CASGVGISHEQYF
TRBJ1-5 | TRBV7-2 | TRBD1 | once | TGTGCCAGCAGCTCAACAGGGGGCAGTCAGCCCCAGCATTTT | CASSSTGGSQPQHF
TRBJ2-1 | TRBV7-3 | TRBD2 | . | TGTGCCAGCAGCACCGGACTAGCGGAAAAGCAGTTCTTC | CASSTGLAEKQFF
TRBJ2-5 | TRBV7-2 | TRBD2 | . | TGTGCCAGCAGCCCCGGACTAGCGGGACCCCGGGGAGAGACCCAGTACTTC | CASSPGLAGPRGETQYF
TRBJ2-1 | TRBV5-1 | TRBD2 | once | TGCGCCAGCAGCCTTCGGACTAGCGGGATTGGTTCCTACAATGAGCAGTTCTTC | CASSLRTSGIGSYNEQFF
TRBJ2-3 | TRBV19 | . | . | TGTGCCAGTAGTTCCGCAGCGGCACCTGATCTTGGGACGCAGTATTTT | CASSSAAAPDLGTQYF
TRBJ2-5 | TRBV5-1 | TRBD2 | . | TGCGCCAGCAGCCCGGGGGGGAGTAGAAAAGAGACCCAGTACTTC | CASSPGGSRKETQYF
TRBJ2-5 | TRBV5-1 | . | . | TGCGCCAGCAGGACCCGGACAGTCTCATGGGAGACCCAGTACTTC | CASRTRTVSWETQYF
TRBJ1-6 | TRBV4-1 | TRBD1 | . | TGCGCCAGCAGCCAAGATGGACAGGGCGGTTCACCCCTCCACTTT | CASSQDGQGGSPLHF
TRBJ1-5 | TRBV24-1 | . | . | TGTGCCACCAGTCATAGGGTCAGGGGCCGACAGCCCCAGCATTTT | CATSHRVRGRQPQHF
TRBJ1-2 | TRBV28 | . | . | TGTGCCAGCAGTGTCCAGGTTAACTATGGCTACACCTTC | CASSVQVNYGYTF